The rows below give T cell receptor beta chains drawn from one sample of a study of T-cell memory formation after mild COVID-19. Using its own MiXCR run on the 5' RACE reads, TCRdb lists one record per CDR3 protein. The repertoire holds around 50,000 distinct CDR3 sequences, with roughly 12% as singletons. Sequencing was carried out using PBMCs or a T cell subset sorted from them (not recorded which). The source is a man aged 18 to 29 who had mild COVID-19 (a few samples of this study predate the infection). Cell type and time point are not known. Each CDR3 is given with its conserved first and last residue. Fields, in order: CDR3 length, V gene, clone size, D gene, J gene, CDR3 protein, CDR3 DNA. A D gene is named only where the DNA matches it firmly. Size is omitted from some rows. Given values are once, few, many or a class for expanded clones.

12,TRBV19,NA,NA,TRBJ1-6,CASSLGNSPLHF,TGTGCCAGTAGTCTTGGAAATTCACCCCTCCACTTT
13,TRBV3-1,few,NA,TRBJ2-3,CASSQAGADTQYF,TGTGCCAGCAGCCAAGCCGGAGCAGATACGCAGTATTTT
15,TRBV7-9,NA,NA,TRBJ1-1,CASSQVFGGTTEAFF,TGTGCCAGCAGCCAGGTTTTTGGGGGGACCACTGAAGCTTTCTTT
12,TRBV7-2,medium-sized,NA,TRBJ2-3,CASSSTGNTQYF,TGTGCCAGCAGCTCAACGGGAAATACGCAGTATTTT
15,TRBV4-3,few,NA,TRBJ1-5,CASSQEWGLNEPQHF,TGCGCCAGCAGCCAAGAATGGGGGTTGAACGAGCCCCAGCATTTT
13,TRBV6-1,NA,NA,TRBJ2-1,CASSEPGVSEQFF,TGTGCCAGCAGTGAGCCAGGGGTATCTGAGCAGTTCTTC
19,TRBV7-2,few,TRBD2,TRBJ2-3,CASSPRPSGGTVSTDTQYF,TGTGCCAGCAGCCCGAGGCCTAGCGGGGGGACGGTTAGCACAGATACGCAGTATTTT
16,TRBV7-3,few,NA,TRBJ2-3,CASSSWGGGSTDTQYF,TGTGCCAGCAGCTCCTGGGGGGGCGGGTCTACAGATACGCAGTATTTT
15,TRBV7-2,NA,NA,TRBJ2-7,CASSFGSGSSYEQYF,TGTGCCAGCAGCTTTGGATCAGGGAGCTCCTACGAGCAGTACTTC
12,TRBV6-5,many,NA,TRBJ2-3,CASRYPHSHKYF,TGTGCCAGTCGGTACCCCCACAGCCATAAGTATTTT
13,TRBV25-1,NA,NA,TRBJ2-5,CASSESSSETQYF,TGTGCCAGCAGTGAGAGTTCTAGCGAGACCCAGTACTTC
10,TRBV20-1,NA,NA,TRBJ1-1,CSAWGSTNIF,TGCAGTGCCTGGGGGAGTACAAATATCTTT
17,TRBV7-9,many,NA,TRBJ2-3,CASSLVGFEANEDTQYF,TGTGCCAGCAGCTTAGTGGGCTTCGAAGCGAACGAAGATACGCAGTATTTT
11,TRBV25-1,few,NA,TRBJ2-5,CASSGQVAQYF,TGTGCCAGCAGCGGTCAGGTGGCCCAGTACTTC
12,TRBV9,many,NA,TRBJ2-7,CASSVGAGEQYF,TGTGCCAGCAGCGTAGGGGCAGGGGAGCAGTACTTC
15,TRBV9,few,TRBD2,TRBJ2-1,CASSEAGLDNNEQFF,TGTGCCAGCAGCGAGGCGGGACTAGATAACAATGAGCAGTTCTTC
12,TRBV11-2,NA,NA,TRBJ2-1,CASSLNENEQFF,TGTGCCAGCAGCTTAAATGAGAATGAGCAGTTCTTC
13,TRBV19,NA,NA,TRBJ1-4,CASSRVINEKLFF,TGTGCCAGTAGCAGGGTGATTAATGAAAAACTGTTTTTT
14,TRBV12-3/TRBV12-4,few,NA,TRBJ1-5,CASHPGYSNQPQHF,TGTGCCAGCCATCCCGGTTATAGCAATCAGCCCCAGCATTTT
15,TRBV28,NA,NA,TRBJ1-6,CASSLLEGYNSPLHF,TGTGCCAGCAGTTTATTAGAGGGCTATAATTCACCCCTCCACTTT
15,TRBV10-3,few,NA,TRBJ1-3,CAIGAGQAGGNTIYF,TGTGCCATCGGAGCTGGTCAGGCGGGTGGAAACACCATATATTTT
17,TRBV4-3,medium-sized,NA,TRBJ2-6,CASSQGSSPSGANVLTF,TGCGCCAGCAGCCAAGGGTCCAGCCCCTCTGGGGCCAACGTCCTGACTTTC
13,TRBV6-5,NA,NA,TRBJ1-1,CASSSRGDTEAFF,TGTGCCAGCAGTTCGAGGGGTGACACTGAAGCTTTCTTT
13,TRBV7-9,many,NA,TRBJ2-3,CASSLEGSDTQYF,TGTGCCAGCAGCTTGGAGGGGTCAGATACGCAGTATTTT
15,TRBV7-9,NA,NA,TRBJ1-6,CASSLMTGLNSPLHF,TGTGCCAGCAGCTTGATGACGGGCCTTAATTCACCCCTCCACTTT
15,TRBV7-3,few,NA,TRBJ2-2,CASSLTGFGSGELFF,TGTGCCAGCAGCTTAACAGGATTTGGGTCCGGGGAGCTGTTTTTT
14,TRBV15,NA,TRBD1,TRBJ1-1,CATSTGQGIWRAFF,TGTGCCACCAGCACCGGACAGGGGATCTGGCGAGCTTTCTTT
16,TRBV6-2/TRBV6-3,NA,NA,TRBJ1-5,CASSYSIGGAGQPQHF,TGTGCCAGCAGTTACTCGATAGGAGGGGCAGGACAGCCCCAGCATTTT
15,TRBV12-3/TRBV12-4,many,TRBD1,TRBJ1-1,CASNNPGQGATEAFF,TGTGCCAGCAATAATCCGGGACAGGGGGCCACTGAAGCTTTCTTT
14,TRBV24-1,NA,NA,TRBJ1-4,CATSTGTTGEKLFF,TGTGCCACCAGCACCGGGACAACCGGCGAAAAACTGTTTTTT
16,TRBV7-2,many,NA,TRBJ1-4,CASSFSFEQAREKLFF,TGTGCCAGCAGCTTCTCTTTCGAACAGGCGCGTGAAAAACTGTTTTTT
12,TRBV11-3,NA,NA,TRBJ2-3,CASSSGLNTQYF,TGTGCCAGCAGCTCAGGCCTTAATACGCAGTATTTT
13,TRBV29-1,few,NA,TRBJ1-2,CSTLGDTNYGYTF,TGCAGCACTTTAGGGGACACTAACTATGGCTACACCTTC
15,TRBV6-5,few,NA,TRBJ2-6,CASSPQGSGANVLTF,TGTGCCAGCAGCCCCCAGGGCTCTGGGGCCAACGTCCTGACTTTC
16,TRBV7-2,few,TRBD1,TRBJ2-1,CASSLAGDRGRNEQFF,TGTGCCAGCAGCTTAGCAGGGGACAGGGGAAGAAATGAGCAGTTCTTC
16,TRBV5-1,NA,NA,TRBJ2-6,CASSPTSGSGANVLTF,TGCGCCAGCAGCCCTACGTCGGGCTCCGGGGCCAACGTCCTGACTTTC
13,TRBV20-1,NA,NA,TRBJ1-5,CSASPDSNQPQHF,TGCAGTGCTAGTCCAGATAGCAATCAGCCCCAGCATTTT
14,TRBV6-6,NA,TRBD1,TRBJ1-1,CASSYQGANTEAFF,TGTGCCAGCAGTTATCAGGGGGCGAACACTGAAGCTTTCTTT
14,TRBV7-9,NA,NA,TRBJ1-5,CASSSGARNQPQHF,TGTGCCAGCAGCTCCGGGGCCCGCAATCAGCCCCAGCATTTT
13,TRBV27,many,NA,TRBJ1-5,CASVGASNQPQHF,TGTGCCAGCGTCGGGGCCAGCAATCAGCCCCAGCATTTT
15,TRBV9,many,TRBD2,TRBJ2-3,CASSFSGGATDTQYF,TGTGCCAGCAGCTTTAGCGGGGGGGCCACAGATACGCAGTATTTT
17,TRBV18,few,TRBD1,TRBJ1-3,CASSPRRTGFGGNTIYF,TGTGCCAGCTCACCCAGGCGGACAGGGTTCGGTGGAAACACCATATATTTT
12,TRBV2,NA,NA,TRBJ1-1,CASRYGITEAFF,TGTGCCAGCCGATACGGGATCACTGAAGCTTTCTTT
10,TRBV12-3/TRBV12-4,few,NA,TRBJ1-1,CASSENEAFF,TGTGCCAGCAGCGAAAATGAAGCTTTCTTT
14,TRBV28,many,NA,TRBJ2-2,CASSLGQNTGELFF,TGTGCCAGCAGCTTAGGACAGAACACCGGGGAGCTGTTTTTT
16,TRBV6-4,NA,TRBD2,TRBJ2-3,CASSASGLAGSDTQYF,TGTGCCAGCAGTGCTTCGGGACTAGCGGGATCAGATACGCAGTATTTT
13,TRBV7-9,few,NA,TRBJ2-5,CASSLEGQETQYF,TGTGCCAGCAGCTTAGAGGGCCAAGAGACCCAGTACTTC
15,TRBV24-1,NA,NA,TRBJ2-6,CATSDFSSGANVLTF,TGTGCCACCAGTGATTTCAGCTCTGGGGCCAACGTCCTGACTTTC
19,TRBV3-1,few,TRBD2,TRBJ2-7,CASSHRARGLAGYSYEQYF,TGTGCCAGCAGCCACCGGGCTCGCGGACTAGCGGGGTACTCCTACGAGCAGTACTTC
13,TRBV5-5,few,NA,TRBJ1-1,CASSTDLNTEAFF,TGTGCCAGCAGCACTGACTTGAACACTGAAGCTTTCTTT
16,TRBV4-1,many,NA,TRBJ2-3,CASSQEMAPNTDTQYF,TGCGCCAGCAGCCAAGAGATGGCGCCAAACACAGATACGCAGTATTTT
12,TRBV3-1,NA,NA,TRBJ2-3,CASSRIQDTQYF,TGTGCCAGCAGCCGAATTCAGGATACGCAGTATTTT